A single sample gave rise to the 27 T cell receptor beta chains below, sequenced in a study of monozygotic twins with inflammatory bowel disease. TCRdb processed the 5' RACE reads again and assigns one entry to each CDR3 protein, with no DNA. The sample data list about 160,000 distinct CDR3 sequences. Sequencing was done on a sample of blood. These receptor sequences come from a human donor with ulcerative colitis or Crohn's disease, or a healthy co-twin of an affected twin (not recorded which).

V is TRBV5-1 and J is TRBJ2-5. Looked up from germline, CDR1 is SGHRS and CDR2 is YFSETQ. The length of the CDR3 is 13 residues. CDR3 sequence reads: CASSLAVSGTQYF. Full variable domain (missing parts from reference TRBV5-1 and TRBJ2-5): KAGVTQTPRYLIKTRGQQVTLSCSPISGHRSVSWYQQTPGQGLQFLFEYFSETQRNKGNFPGRFSGRQFSNSRSEMNVSTLELGDSALYLCASSLAVSGTQYFGPGTRLLVL.

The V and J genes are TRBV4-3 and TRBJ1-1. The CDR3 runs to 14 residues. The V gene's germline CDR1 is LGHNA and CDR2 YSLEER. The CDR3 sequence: CASSPRIMNTEAFF.

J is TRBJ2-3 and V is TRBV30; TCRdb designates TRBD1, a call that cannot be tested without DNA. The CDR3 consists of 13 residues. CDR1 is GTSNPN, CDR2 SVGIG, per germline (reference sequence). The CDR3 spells CAWNSQGTDTQYF.

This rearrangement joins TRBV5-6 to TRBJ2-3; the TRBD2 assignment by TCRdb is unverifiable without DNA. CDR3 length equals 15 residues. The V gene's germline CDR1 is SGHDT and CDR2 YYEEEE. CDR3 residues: CASSLGSGGADTQYF.

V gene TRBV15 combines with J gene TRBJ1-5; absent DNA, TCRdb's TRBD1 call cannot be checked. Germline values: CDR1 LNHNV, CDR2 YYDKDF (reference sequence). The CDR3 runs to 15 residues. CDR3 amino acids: CATSRDLGEQRPQHF.

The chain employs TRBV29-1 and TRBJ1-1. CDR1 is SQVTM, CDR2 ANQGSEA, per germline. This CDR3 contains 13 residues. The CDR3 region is CSVAGDESTEAFF.

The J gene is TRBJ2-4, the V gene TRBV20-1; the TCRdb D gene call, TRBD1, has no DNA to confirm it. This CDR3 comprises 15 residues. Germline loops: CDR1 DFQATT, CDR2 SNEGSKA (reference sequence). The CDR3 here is CSVSRGGIAKNIQYF.

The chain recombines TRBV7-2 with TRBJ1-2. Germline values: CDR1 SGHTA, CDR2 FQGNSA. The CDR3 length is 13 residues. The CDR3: CASSLSSNYGYTF.

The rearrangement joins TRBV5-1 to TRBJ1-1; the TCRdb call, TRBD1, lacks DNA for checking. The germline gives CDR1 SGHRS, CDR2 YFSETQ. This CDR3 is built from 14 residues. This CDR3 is CASGGDSEYTEAFF.

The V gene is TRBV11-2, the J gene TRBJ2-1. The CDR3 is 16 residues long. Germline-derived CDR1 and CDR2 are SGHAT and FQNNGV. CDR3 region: CASSLVRGAAYNEQFF.

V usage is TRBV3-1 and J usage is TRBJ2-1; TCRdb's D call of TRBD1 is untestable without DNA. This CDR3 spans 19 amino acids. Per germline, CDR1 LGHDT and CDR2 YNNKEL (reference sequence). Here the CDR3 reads CASSQGYDRDRVRGDEQFF.

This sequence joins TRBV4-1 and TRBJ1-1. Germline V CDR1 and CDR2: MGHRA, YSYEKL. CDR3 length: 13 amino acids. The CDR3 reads CASSHFLNTEAFF.

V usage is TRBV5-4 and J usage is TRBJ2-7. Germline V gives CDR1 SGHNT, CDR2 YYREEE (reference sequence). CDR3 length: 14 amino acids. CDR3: CASSFEGRSYEQYF.

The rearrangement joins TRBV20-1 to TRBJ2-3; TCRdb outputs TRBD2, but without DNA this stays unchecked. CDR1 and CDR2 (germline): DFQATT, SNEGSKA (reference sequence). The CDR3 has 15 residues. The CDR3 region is CSARPGASLADTQYF.

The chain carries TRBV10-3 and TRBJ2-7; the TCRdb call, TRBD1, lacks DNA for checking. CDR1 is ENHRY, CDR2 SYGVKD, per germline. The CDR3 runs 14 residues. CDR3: CAISSFGGADEQYF.

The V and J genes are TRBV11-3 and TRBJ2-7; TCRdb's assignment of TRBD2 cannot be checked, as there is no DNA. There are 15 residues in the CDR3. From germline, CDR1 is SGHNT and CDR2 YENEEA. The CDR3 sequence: CASSSGLAGVYEQYF.

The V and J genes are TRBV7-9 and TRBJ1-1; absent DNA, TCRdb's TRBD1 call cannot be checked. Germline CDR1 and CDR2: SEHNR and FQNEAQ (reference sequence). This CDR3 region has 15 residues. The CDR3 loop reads CASRSRTRWVTEAFF. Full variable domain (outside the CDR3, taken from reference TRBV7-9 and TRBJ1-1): DTGVSQNPRHKITKRGQNVTFRCDPISEHNRLYWYRQTLGQGPEFLTYFQNEAQLEKSRLLSDRFSAERPKGSFSTLEIQRTEQGDSAMYLCASRSRTRWVTEAFFGQGTRLTVV.

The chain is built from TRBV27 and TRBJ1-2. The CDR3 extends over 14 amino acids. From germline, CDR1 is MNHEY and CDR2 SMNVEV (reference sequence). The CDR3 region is CASSSAAINYGYTF.

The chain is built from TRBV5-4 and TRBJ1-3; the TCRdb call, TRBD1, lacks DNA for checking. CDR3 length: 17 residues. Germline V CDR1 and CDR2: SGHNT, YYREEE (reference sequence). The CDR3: CASSQPGGPRSGNTIYF. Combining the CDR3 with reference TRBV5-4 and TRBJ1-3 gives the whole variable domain ETGVTQSPTHLIKTRGQQVTLRCSSQSGHNTVSWYQQALGQGPQFIFQYYREEENGRGNFPPRFSGLQFPNYSSELNVNALELDDSALYLCASSQPGGPRSGNTIYFGEGSWLTVV.

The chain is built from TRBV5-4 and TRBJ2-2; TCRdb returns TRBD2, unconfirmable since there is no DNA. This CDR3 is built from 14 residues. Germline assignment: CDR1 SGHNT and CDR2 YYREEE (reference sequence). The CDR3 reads CASSLQGGLGELFF.

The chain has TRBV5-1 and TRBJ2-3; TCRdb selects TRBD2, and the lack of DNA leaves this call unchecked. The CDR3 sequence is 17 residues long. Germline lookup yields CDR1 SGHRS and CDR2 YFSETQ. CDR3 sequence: CASSLEGSGRAVDTQYF.

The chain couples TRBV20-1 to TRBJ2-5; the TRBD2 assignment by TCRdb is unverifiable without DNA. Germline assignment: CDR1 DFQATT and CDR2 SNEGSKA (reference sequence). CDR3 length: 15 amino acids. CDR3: CSAIPRLAGGETQYF.

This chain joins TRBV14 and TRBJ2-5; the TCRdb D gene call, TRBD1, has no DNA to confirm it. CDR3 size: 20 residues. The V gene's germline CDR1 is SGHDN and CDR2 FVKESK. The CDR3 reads CASSQVGTGREVGNQETQYF.

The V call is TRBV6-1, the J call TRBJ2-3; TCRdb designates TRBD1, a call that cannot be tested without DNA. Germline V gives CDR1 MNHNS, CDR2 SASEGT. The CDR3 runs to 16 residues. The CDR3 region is CASSVTGALRTDTQYF.

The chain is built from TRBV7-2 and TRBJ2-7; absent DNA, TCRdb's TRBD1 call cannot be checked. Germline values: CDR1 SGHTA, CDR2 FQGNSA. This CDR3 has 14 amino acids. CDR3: CASSATVPSYEQYF.

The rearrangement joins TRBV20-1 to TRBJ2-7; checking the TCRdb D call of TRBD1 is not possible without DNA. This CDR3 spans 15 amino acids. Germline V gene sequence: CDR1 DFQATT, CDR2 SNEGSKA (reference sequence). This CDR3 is CSARDPGQADYEQYF.

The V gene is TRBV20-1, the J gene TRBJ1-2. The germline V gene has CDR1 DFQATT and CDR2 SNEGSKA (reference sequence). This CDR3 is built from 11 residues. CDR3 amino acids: CSARGWDGYTF.